This T cell receptor beta chain was documented in a study of T cell responses to AZD1222 COVID-19 vaccine listed by TCRdb under 2021. A note on the overall study: AZD1222 recipients with second doses at about 4 weeks or about 12 weeks were pooled, because spike-specific TCR depth and breadth did not differ between schedules. A total of about 240 trial participants underwent TCR sequencing, of whom 207 received two doses of AZD1222 and about 25 received two doses of the MenACWY control vaccine. Enrollment into the trials was organized by age into subgroups of 18-55, 56-69 and 70-plus years, and those subgroups contained about 150, 27 and 61 TCR-sequenced participants, respectively. General conclusions and limits of the study: Most participants were white British and females outnumbered males, and the authors suggested that clonal diversity may have been underestimated. No day 14 peak-response samples were available, so repertoires were characterized only after the peak T cell response. Reportedly, almost half of the unique spike-specific TCRs recognized epitopes lying outside the regions that are mutated in the B.1.351 and B.1.1.7 variants. The vaccine-associated CD4 TCRs covered the entire spike protein, and the dominant responses fell in regions 160-218 and 743-854. Only five to seven AZD1222 recipients were SARS-CoV-2 seropositive at baseline, limiting conclusions about previously exposed vaccinees. The 56-69-year group was small, and its depth increase did not reach significance, likely because of low power. A significant rise in spike-specific TCR breadth and depth was observed after two AZD1222 doses relative to day 0 and relative to MenACWY recipients.

This clone appeared a single time. Its antigen is unknown. Per-base qualities were not stored, and no clone one base away is much larger. Per the germline V gene, KGHSH is the CDR1 and LQKENI is the CDR2. A distance of 5 bases separates the germline ends of V and J, which lose 0 bases and 2 bases respectively. From the cysteine through the phenylalanine, the CDR3 covers 13 amino acids. The DNA shown is the 39-base CDR3, in frame from base 1. The time point label of this sample denotes: baseline before first vaccination. The vaccinee samples were drawn from two UK trials, COV001 and COV002, one of which was a single-blind randomized controlled phase 2/3 trial testing AZD1222 (ChAdOx1 nCoV-19) in healthy adults. For TCRbeta chain sequencing, PBMC samples were collected from trial participants at day 0 and at day 28 after the second dose. The CDR3 regions of human TCRbeta chains were analyzed by immunosequencing. Regarding the original processing steps: TCRs in the repertoires were matched against a reference library of SARS-CoV-2-specific TCRs that had been generated with the MIRA antigen-specificity platform. Breadth was defined as the fraction of unique TCRs that were SARS-CoV-2-associated. Depth was defined as the fraction of total T cells that were SARS-CoV-2-associated. Using the MIRA data, each spike-specific TCR was assigned both to the spike region to which the TCR was reactive and to a CD4 or CD8 class. Log10-transformed breadth and depth values were compared by one-way ANOVA with Sidak's multiple comparisons tests. Entries here come from immuneACCESS through TCRdb and include only in-frame sequences with V and J called. Some clones fail to appear in such tables; in the studies checked, an unresolved V gene covers under half of the shortfall, and the cause of the remainder is unknown. The DNA gave D and trimming, while V, J and clone size come from that table. The sample table contains almost 65,000 clones; only one count was recorded for 84% of them. The ten largest account for roughly 6.6% of the sample.

The TCR was taken from an adult in good health. The specimen was peripheral blood, collected on day 0 of AZD1222 vaccination. Here the chain combines TRBV18 and TRBJ2-7; the D gene lacks a confident call. The CDR3 reads as follows: CASSPPAAYEQYF. The DNA reads TGTGCCAGCTCACCACCGGCAGCCTACGAGCAGTACTTC. With the portions outside the CDR3 filled from the reference TRBV18 and TRBJ2-7 genes, the complete variable region becomes NAGVMQNPRHLVRRRGQEARLRCSPMKGHSHVYWYRQLPEEGLKFMVYLQKENIIDESGMPKERFSAEFPKEGPSILRIQQVVRGDSAAYFCASSPPAAYEQYFGPGTRLTVT.